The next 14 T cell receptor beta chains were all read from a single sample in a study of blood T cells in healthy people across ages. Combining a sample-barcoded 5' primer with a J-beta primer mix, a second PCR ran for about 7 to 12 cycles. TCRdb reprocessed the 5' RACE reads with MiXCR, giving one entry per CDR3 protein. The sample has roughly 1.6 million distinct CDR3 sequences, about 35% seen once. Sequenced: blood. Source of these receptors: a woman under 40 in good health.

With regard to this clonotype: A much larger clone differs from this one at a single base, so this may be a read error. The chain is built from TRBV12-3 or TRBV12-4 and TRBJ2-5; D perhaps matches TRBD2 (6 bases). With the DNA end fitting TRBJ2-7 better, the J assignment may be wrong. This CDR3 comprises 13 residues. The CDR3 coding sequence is TGTGCCAGCAACATGACTAGTGACTACGAGCAGTACTTC. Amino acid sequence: CASNMTSDYEQYF.

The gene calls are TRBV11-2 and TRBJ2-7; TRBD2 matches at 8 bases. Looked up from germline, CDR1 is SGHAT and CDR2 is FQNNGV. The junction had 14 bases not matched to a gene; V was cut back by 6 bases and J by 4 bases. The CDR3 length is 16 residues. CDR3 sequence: CASSPRAAGVGYEQYF. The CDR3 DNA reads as TGTGCCAGCAGTCCTCGGGCAGCGGGAGTCGGGTACGAGCAGTACTTC.

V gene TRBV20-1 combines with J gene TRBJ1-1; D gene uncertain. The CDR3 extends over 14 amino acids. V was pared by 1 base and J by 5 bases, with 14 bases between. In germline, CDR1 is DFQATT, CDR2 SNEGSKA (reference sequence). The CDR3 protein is CSARGTNAPTEAFF. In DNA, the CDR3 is TGCAGTGCTAGAGGAACGAATGCCCCAACTGAAGCTTTCTTT.

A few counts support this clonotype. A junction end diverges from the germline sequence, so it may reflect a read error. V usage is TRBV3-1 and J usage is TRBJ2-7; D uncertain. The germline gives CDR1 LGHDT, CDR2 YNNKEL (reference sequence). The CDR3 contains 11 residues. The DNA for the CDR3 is TGTGCCAGCAGCCACATCTACGGGCAGTACTTC. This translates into CASSHIYGQYF.

The CDR3, as DNA: TGCAGCGTTGAACAGGGTACGGACACTGAAGCTTTCTTT. It encodes CSVEQGTDTEAFF. This chain joins TRBV29-1 and TRBJ1-1; D perhaps matches TRBD1 (5 bases). In germline, CDR1 is SQVTM, CDR2 ANQGSEA. The ends were cut back, 2 bases at V and 3 bases at J, with 10 bases in the middle. The CDR3 has 13 amino acids.

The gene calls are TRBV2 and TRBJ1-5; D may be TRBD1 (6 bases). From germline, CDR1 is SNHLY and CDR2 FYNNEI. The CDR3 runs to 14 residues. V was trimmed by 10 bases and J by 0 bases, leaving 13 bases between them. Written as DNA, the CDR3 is TGTGCCAACTCGGACAGTTATAGCAATCAGCCCCAGCATTTT. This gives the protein CANSDSYSNQPQHF.

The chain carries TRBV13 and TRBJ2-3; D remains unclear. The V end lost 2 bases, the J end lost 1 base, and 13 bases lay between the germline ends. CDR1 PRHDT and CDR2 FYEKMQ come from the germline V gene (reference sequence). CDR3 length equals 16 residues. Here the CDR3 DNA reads TGTGCCAGCAGCTTAATTAAGGTCGAACGCACAGATACGCAGTATTTT. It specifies CASSLIKVERTDTQYF.

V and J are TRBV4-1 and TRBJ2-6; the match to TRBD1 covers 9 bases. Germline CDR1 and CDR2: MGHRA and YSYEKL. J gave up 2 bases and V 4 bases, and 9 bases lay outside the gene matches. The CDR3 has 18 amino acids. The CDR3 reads CASSPHRTGVTGANVLTF. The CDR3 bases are TGCGCCAGCAGCCCGCACCGGACAGGGGTAACTGGGGCCAACGTCCTGACTTTC.

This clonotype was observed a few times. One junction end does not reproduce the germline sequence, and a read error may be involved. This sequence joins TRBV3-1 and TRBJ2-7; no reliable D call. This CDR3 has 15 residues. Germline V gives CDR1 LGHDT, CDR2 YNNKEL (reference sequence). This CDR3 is CASSQGRGFPYEQYF. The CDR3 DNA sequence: TGTGCCAGTAGCCAAGGGCGAGGTTTCCCCTACGAGCAGTACTTC.

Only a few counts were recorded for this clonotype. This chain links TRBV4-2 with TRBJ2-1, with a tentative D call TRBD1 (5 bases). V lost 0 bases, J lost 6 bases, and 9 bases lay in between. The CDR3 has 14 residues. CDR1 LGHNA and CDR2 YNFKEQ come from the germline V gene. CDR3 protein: CASSQEAGFNEQFF. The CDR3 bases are TGTGCCAGCAGCCAAGAAGCAGGGTTCAATGAGCAGTTCTTC.

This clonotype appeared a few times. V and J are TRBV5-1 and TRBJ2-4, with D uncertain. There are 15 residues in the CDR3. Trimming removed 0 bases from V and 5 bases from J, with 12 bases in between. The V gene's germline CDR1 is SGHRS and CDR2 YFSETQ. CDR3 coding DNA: TGCGCCAGCAGCTTGGGAAGTTCGGCAGAAAACATTCAGTACTTC. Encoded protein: CASSLGSSAENIQYF.

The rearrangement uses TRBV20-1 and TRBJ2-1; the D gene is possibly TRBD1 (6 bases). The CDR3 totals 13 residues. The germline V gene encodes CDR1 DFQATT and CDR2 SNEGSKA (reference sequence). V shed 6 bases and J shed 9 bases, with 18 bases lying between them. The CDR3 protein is CSAKNSRGFEQFF. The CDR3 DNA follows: TGCAGTGCCAAGAATAGCAGGGGTTTTGAGCAGTTCTTC.

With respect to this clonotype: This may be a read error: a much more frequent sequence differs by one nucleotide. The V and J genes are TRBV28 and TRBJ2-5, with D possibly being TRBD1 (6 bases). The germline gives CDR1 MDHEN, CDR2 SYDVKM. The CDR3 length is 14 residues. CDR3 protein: CASSLTGTQGTQYF. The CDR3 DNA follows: TGTGCCAGCAGTTTAACAGGGACCCAAGGGACCCAGTACTTC.

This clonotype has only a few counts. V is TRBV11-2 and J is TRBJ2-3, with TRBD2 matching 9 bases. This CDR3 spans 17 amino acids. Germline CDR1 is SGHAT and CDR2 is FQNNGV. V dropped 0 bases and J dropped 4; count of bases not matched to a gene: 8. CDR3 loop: CASSLESSGMGPDTQYF. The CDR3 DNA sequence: TGTGCCAGCAGCTTAGAGTCTAGCGGGATGGGCCCAGATACGCAGTATTTT.